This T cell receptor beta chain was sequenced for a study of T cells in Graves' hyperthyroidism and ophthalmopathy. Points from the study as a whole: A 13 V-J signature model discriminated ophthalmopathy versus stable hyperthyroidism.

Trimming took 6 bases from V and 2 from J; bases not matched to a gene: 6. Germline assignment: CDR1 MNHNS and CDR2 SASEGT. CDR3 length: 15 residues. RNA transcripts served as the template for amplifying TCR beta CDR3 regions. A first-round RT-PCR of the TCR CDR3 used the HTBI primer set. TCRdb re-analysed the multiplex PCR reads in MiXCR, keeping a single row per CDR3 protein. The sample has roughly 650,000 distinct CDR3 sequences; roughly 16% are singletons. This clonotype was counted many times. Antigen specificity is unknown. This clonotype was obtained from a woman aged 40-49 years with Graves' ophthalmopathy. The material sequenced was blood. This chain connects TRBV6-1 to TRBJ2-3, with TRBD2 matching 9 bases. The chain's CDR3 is CASSPEGLATDTQYF. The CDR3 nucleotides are TGTGCCAGCAGCCCCGAGGGACTAGCCACAGATACGCAGTATTTT.